One and the same sample provided the 32 T cell receptor beta chains below, sequenced in a study of identical twins. TCRdb redid the calling of the 5' RACE reads with MiXCR, one entry per CDR3 protein. The sample consists of around 370,000 distinct CDR3 sequences, approximately 9.1% of them appearing once. Input material: naive T cells sorted from blood. The receptor source for this set is a woman between 50 and 59 years old in good health.

This clonotype was seen more than once but under ten times. CDR3 coding DNA: TGCGCCAGCAGTCCCGGGACAGGGACCGGGGCTGAAGCTTTCTTT. Amino acids: CASSPGTGTGAEAFF. V and J are TRBV10-2 and TRBJ1-1, with 9 bases matching TRBD1. Losses at the gene ends were 5 bases for V and 6 bases for J; bases not matched to a gene: 10. Germline CDR1 and CDR2: WSHSY and SAAADI. The CDR3 spans 15 residues.

The table lists this clonotype with many counts. The chain employs TRBV11-2 and TRBJ2-3; the D is unclear. The CDR3 runs 14 residues. CDR1 is SGHAT and CDR2 is FQNNGV in the germline V gene. The V gene lost 1 base and the J gene lost 3 bases, with 8 bases spanning the gap. The CDR3 reads CASSLGLRTDTQYF. Written as DNA, the CDR3 is TGTGCCAGCAGCTTAGGACTGAGAACAGATACGCAGTATTTT.

The V gene is TRBV5-5, the J gene TRBJ2-2; D is unclear. Trimming cost V 0 bases and J 9 bases, with 9 bases left between them. The germline CDR1 and CDR2 sequences are SGHKS and YYEKEE (reference sequence). CDR3 length equals 13 residues. CDR3 residues: CASSLAASRELFF. The CDR3 DNA sequence: TGTGCCAGCAGCTTGGCGGCCAGCCGGGAGCTGTTTTTT. Supplemented by reference TRBV5-5 and TRBJ2-2, the full variable domain reads DAGVTQSPTHLIKTRGQQVTLRCSPISGHKSVSWYQQVLGQGPQFIFQYYEKEERGRGNFPDRFSARQFPNYSSELNVNALLLGDSALYLCASSLAASRELFFGEGSRLTVL.

This clonotype was counted between two and nine times. The CDR3 bases are TGTGCCAGCAGCTTAGTCCCGGGTGCCTACGAGCAGTACGTC. As protein: CASSLVPGAYEQYV. J is TRBJ2-7 and V is TRBV7-2; D remains unclear. Between the trimmed V and J ends, which lost 1 base and 2 bases, there was a span of 9 bases. CDR1 is SGHTA, CDR2 FQGNSA, per germline. The CDR3 covers 14 residues.

There are a few counts of this clonotype. The chain is built from TRBV5-1 and TRBJ1-2; no reliable D call. V was pared by 0 bases and J by 1 base, with 7 bases between. The CDR3 runs to 14 residues. Germline V lookup: CDR1 SGHRS, CDR2 YFSETQ. DNA for the CDR3: TGCGCCAGCAGCTTGGAAGGGATTAACTATGGCTACACCTTC. It specifies CASSLEGINYGYTF.

The chain combines TRBV3-1 with TRBJ2-7; D remains ambiguous. The CDR3 contains 12 residues. Germline-derived CDR1 and CDR2 are LGHDT and YNNKEL (reference sequence). Trimming stripped 3 bases from V and 7 bases from J, with 10 bases between. CDR3 bases: TGTGCCAGCAGCCACTTAACCGGGGAGCAGTACGTC. Translating gives CASSHLTGEQYV.

This clonotype was detected ten times or more. The J gene is TRBJ2-1, the V gene TRBV5-1; TRBD2 is a possible D gene (6 bases). Germline assignment: CDR1 SGHRS and CDR2 YFSETQ. The CDR3 runs to 14 residues. Trimming shortened V by 4 bases and J by 5 bases, and 13 bases separated the two germline ends. DNA for the CDR3: TGCGCCAGCAGCCTGCCGCGGGGAGACAATGAGCAGTTCTTC. This translates into CASSLPRGDNEQFF.

A few counts support this clonotype. This chain connects TRBV2 to TRBJ1-4; 10 bases fit TRBD1. Germline CDR1 is SNHLY and CDR2 is FYNNEI. The CDR3 extends over 15 amino acids. V was clipped by 6 bases and J by 8 bases; unmatched bases: 9. CDR3 protein: CASSGDRGWEEKLFF. CDR3 in DNA: TGTGCCAGCAGCGGGGACAGGGGTTGGGAAGAAAAACTGTTTTTT.

The genes are TRBV5-1 and TRBJ1-6; 9 bases are shared with TRBD1. The V and J ends lost 2 bases and 8 bases, in that order; junction bases with no gene match: 5. The CDR3 is 15 amino acids. The V gene's germline CDR1 is SGHRS and CDR2 YFSETQ. The DNA of the CDR3 is TGCGCCAGCAGCTTACAGGGACAGGGCTATTCACCCCTCCACTTT. Translated: CASSLQGQGYSPLHF.

V and J are TRBV27 and TRBJ2-3, with 7 positions matching TRBD2. The trim removed 3 bases at V and 4 bases at J, leaving 7 bases unmatched. The germline V gene encodes CDR1 MNHEY and CDR2 SMNVEV (reference sequence). The CDR3 is 15 residues long. CDR3: CASSLGGRVPDTQYF. CDR3 DNA sequence: TGTGCCAGCAGTTTGGGCGGGAGAGTCCCAGATACGCAGTATTTT.

In this sample, this clonotype turned up a few times. The rearrangement joins TRBV18 to TRBJ2-5; 11 bases map to TRBD2. V shed 2 bases and J 4 bases; nucleotides not matched to a gene: 12. This CDR3 comprises 18 residues. Looked up from germline, CDR1 is KGHSH and CDR2 is LQKENI. For the CDR3, the DNA is TGTGCCAGCTCACCATACCCCTCTGGTCTAGCGGGAGGAGAGACCCAGTACTTC. Amino acids: CASSPYPSGLAGGETQYF.

V is TRBV20-1 and J is TRBJ2-1, with D unclear. From germline, CDR1 is DFQATT and CDR2 SNEGSKA (reference sequence). This CDR3 has 17 residues. V lost 0 bases and J lost 4, with 19 bases in between. In nucleotides, the CDR3 is TGCAGTGCTAGAGATCGGCGAAGGTACGAGGTTTACAATGAGCAGTTCTTC. Translated, it gives CSARDRRRYEVYNEQFF.

The sample holds a few counts of this clonotype. The chain employs TRBV7-8 and TRBJ2-2; possible D gene TRBD1, 6 bases. The CDR3 sequence is 15 residues long. The V gene's germline CDR1 is SGHVS and CDR2 FQNEAQ. The CDR3 sequence is CAYRDTRPNTGELFF. Written as DNA, the CDR3 is TGTGCATACCGGGACACTCGCCCGAACACCGGGGAGCTGTTTTTT. Drawing the rest from reference TRBV7-8 and TRBJ2-2, the complete variable domain is GAGVSQSPRYKVAKRGQDVALRCDPISGHVSLFWYQQALGQGPEFLTYFQNEAQLDKSGLPSDRFFAERPEGSVSTLKIQRTQQEDSAVYLCAYRDTRPNTGELFFGEGSRLTVL.

This clonotype was seen only a few times. The chain links TRBV20-1 to TRBJ2-1; D unclear. The CDR3 has 15 amino acids. V was trimmed by 0 bases and J by 6 bases, leaving 15 bases between them. The germline V gene encodes CDR1 DFQATT and CDR2 SNEGSKA (reference sequence). The CDR3 DNA sequence: TGCAGTGCTAGAGATTTTCACTTGGGCATCAATGAGCAGTTCTTC. Its translation: CSARDFHLGINEQFF.

At least ten counts were recorded for this clonotype. CDR3 in amino acids: CSAVSGRAGYNEQFF. The CDR3, as DNA: TGCAGTGCTGTTAGCGGGAGGGCGGGCTACAATGAGCAGTTCTTC. The chain has TRBV20-1 and TRBJ2-1; the match to TRBD2 covers 11 bases. V lost 5 bases to trimming and J lost 3 bases; unmatched junction nucleotides: 6. In germline, CDR1 is DFQATT, CDR2 SNEGSKA (reference sequence). This CDR3 is 15 amino acids long.

A few counts support this clonotype. The genes are TRBV19 and TRBJ2-1; 8 bases are a match to TRBD1. The CDR3 is 16 residues long. V dropped 0 bases and J dropped 2; count of bases not matched to a gene: 3. Germline V gene lookup returns CDR1 LNHDA and CDR2 SQIVND (reference sequence). The CDR3 DNA reads as TGTGCCAGTAGTATAGATCGGACAGGGCCCTACAATGAGCAGTTCTTC. Encoded protein: CASSIDRTGPYNEQFF.

This clonotype was picked up many times. J is TRBJ2-1 and V is TRBV7-8, with 8 bases identical to TRBD2. The CDR3 contains 16 residues. Germline CDR1 reads SGHVS; CDR2 reads FQNEAQ. Unmatched junction bases numbered 9, after V lost 0 bases and J lost 8 bases. The CDR3 reads CASSLAGAGVYDEQFF. The CDR3 DNA reads TGTGCCAGCAGCTTAGCTGGAGCGGGAGTTTACGATGAGCAGTTCTTC. Full variable domain (missing parts from reference TRBV7-8 and TRBJ2-1): GAGVSQSPRYKVAKRGQDVALRCDPISGHVSLFWYQQALGQGPEFLTYFQNEAQLDKSGLPSDRFFAERPEGSVSTLKIQRTQQEDSAVYLCASSLAGAGVYDEQFFGPGTRLTVL.

The J gene is TRBJ1-2, the V gene TRBV7-9; D is unclear. CDR3 length: 11 amino acids. Trimming shortened V by 1 base and J by 7 bases, and 4 bases separated the two germline ends. The V gene's germline CDR1 is SEHNR and CDR2 FQNEAQ (reference sequence). Here the CDR3 DNA reads TGTGCCAGCAGCTTAGACCTTGGCTACACCTTC. Its protein product is CASSLDLGYTF.

This clonotype was picked up a small number of times. CDR3 sequence reads: CASFDQVVGTDTQYF. CDR3 DNA: TGTGCCAGCTTCGACCAGGTTGTCGGCACAGATACGCAGTATTTT. The V call is TRBV27, the J call TRBJ2-3; D is unresolved. Looked up from germline, CDR1 is MNHEY and CDR2 is SMNVEV (reference sequence). Trimming took 8 bases from V and 1 from J, leaving 16 bases between them. CDR3 length: 15 amino acids.

J is TRBJ2-1 and V is TRBV20-1; 9 nucleotides agree with TRBD2. This CDR3 is built from 13 residues. V lost 3 bases to trimming and J lost 9 bases; unmatched junction nucleotides: 6. Germline V gene sequence: CDR1 DFQATT, CDR2 SNEGSKA (reference sequence). The CDR3 here is CSARRGTSFEQFF. DNA for the CDR3: TGCAGTGCTAGGAGGGGGACTAGCTTTGAGCAGTTCTTC.

This clonotype was detected a few times. J is TRBJ2-1 and V is TRBV10-2, with 13 bases aligning to TRBD2. V shed 2 bases and J 8 bases; nucleotides not matched to a gene: 9. CDR3 length: 17 amino acids. In germline, CDR1 is WSHSY, CDR2 SAAADI. The CDR3 region has the DNA TGCGCCAGCAGTGAGCTCCGGACTAGCGGGAGTCGCGATGAGCAGTTCTTC. Protein: CASSELRTSGSRDEQFF.

This clonotype occurred a few times. V is TRBV6-4 and J is TRBJ2-2; D remains unclear. The germline CDR1 and CDR2 sequences are MRHNA and SNTAGT. The ends were cut back, 4 bases at V and 1 base at J, with 13 bases in the middle. The CDR3 runs 16 residues. Written as DNA, the CDR3 is TGTGCCAGCAGTGTCTTGGCTTTTGGGAACACCGGGGAGCTGTTTTTT. This translates into CASSVLAFGNTGELFF.

The rearrangement links TRBV7-9 to TRBJ1-4; D may be TRBD1 (5 bases). Germline-derived CDR1 and CDR2 are SEHNR and FQNEAQ (reference sequence). The CDR3 sequence is 13 residues long. V lost 8 bases to trimming and J lost 7 bases, with 14 bases between them. CDR3 amino acids: CASLGQISEKLFF. CDR3 coding DNA: TGTGCCAGCCTGGGGCAGATTAGTGAAAAACTGTTTTTT.

This clonotype was detected ten times or more. This sequence joins TRBV10-3 and TRBJ2-7; D remains ambiguous. V lost 3 bases, J lost 4 bases, and 10 bases lay in between. Germline-derived CDR1 and CDR2 are ENHRY and SYGVKD. The CDR3 is made up of 13 amino acids. CDR3 residues: CAISDFGRYEQYF. In DNA form, the CDR3 reads TGTGCCATCAGTGACTTCGGAAGGTACGAGCAGTACTTC.

The chain links TRBV20-1 to TRBJ2-5, with D perhaps matching TRBD1 or TRBD2 (5 bases each). Germline V gene lookup returns CDR1 DFQATT and CDR2 SNEGSKA (reference sequence). V shed 5 bases and J shed 1 base, with 20 bases lying between them. The CDR3 runs to 16 residues. The CDR3 reads CSAGATSGTLQETQYF. The CDR3 DNA is TGCAGTGCTGGAGCTACTTCCGGGACCCTCCAAGAGACCCAGTACTTC.

This clonotype was detected many times. The chain recombines TRBV11-2 with TRBJ2-1, with D maybe TRBD1 (7 bases). Trimming took off 7 bases at V and 4 bases at J, with 23 bases between the two ends. The length of the CDR3 is 17 residues. Per germline, CDR1 SGHAT and CDR2 FQNNGV. The CDR3, as DNA: TGTGCCAGCATCCTAGGGTACAGGGGACTCCCATACAATGAGCAGTTCTTC. The encoded protein is CASILGYRGLPYNEQFF.

This clonotype was counted at least ten times. The chain links TRBV20-1 to TRBJ1-5, with 8 bases lining up with TRBD1. Germline CDR1 reads DFQATT; CDR2 reads SNEGSKA (reference sequence). The CDR3 is made up of 14 amino acids. V lost 6 bases, J lost 1 base, and 5 bases stayed unmatched. The chain's CDR3 is CSADRAESNQPQHF. For the CDR3, the DNA is TGCAGTGCGGACAGGGCGGAGAGCAATCAGCCCCAGCATTTT.

The V and J genes are TRBV5-1 and TRBJ2-3, with 10 bases that match TRBD1. Unmatched junction bases numbered 6, after V lost 4 bases and J lost 1 base. CDR3 length equals 16 residues. Germline CDR1 reads SGHRS; CDR2 reads YFSETQ. CDR3 region: CASSARQGARTDTQYF. CDR3 DNA sequence: TGCGCCAGCAGCGCTAGACAGGGGGCGCGCACAGATACGCAGTATTTT. Based on the CDR3 plus reference TRBV5-1 and TRBJ2-3, the full variable domain is KAGVTQTPRYLIKTRGQQVTLSCSPISGHRSVSWYQQTPGQGLQFLFEYFSETQRNKGNFPGRFSGRQFSNSRSEMNVSTLELGDSALYLCASSARQGARTDTQYFGPGTRLTVL.

This chain uses TRBV7-8 with TRBJ1-4; 9 nucleotides line up with TRBD1. After removal of 6 bases from V and 7 bases from J, the junction contained 6 bases not matched to a gene. The CDR3 is 14 residues long. Germline CDR1 is SGHVS and CDR2 is FQNEAQ. The CDR3 sequence is CASRPGTGLEKLFF. CDR3 coding DNA: TGTGCCAGCAGGCCCGGGACAGGGCTTGAAAAACTGTTTTTT.

In its sample, this clonotype was seen a few times. The genes are TRBV30 and TRBJ2-1, with a weak D call TRBD2 (6 bases). The CDR3 loop spans 14 amino acids. V was pared by 4 bases and J by 8 bases, with 18 bases between. Germline V CDR1 and CDR2: GTSNPN, SVGIG (reference sequence). CDR3 amino acids: CAWMLERRGHEQFF. The CDR3, as DNA: TGTGCCTGGATGCTAGAGCGGAGGGGCCATGAGCAGTTCTTC.

The chain recombines TRBV12-3 or TRBV12-4 with TRBJ1-2; no firm D call. Trimming pared 5 bases from V and 4 bases from J, leaving 11 bases between. The CDR3 runs to 13 residues. CDR3 DNA sequence: TGTGCCAGCAGTACGGCTCCGGCCTATGGCTACACCTTC. Translated: CASSTAPAYGYTF.

The chain has TRBV2 and TRBJ2-2; the D gene is possibly TRBD2 (6 bases). The CDR3 runs to 16 residues. Trimming pared 5 bases from V and 4 bases from J, leaving 17 bases between. CDR1 is SNHLY, CDR2 FYNNEI, per germline. This chain's CDR3 is CASSRLAPRGTGELFF. As DNA, the CDR3 is TGTGCCAGCAGTCGGCTAGCGCCCCGGGGCACCGGGGAGCTGTTTTTT.